This T cell receptor beta chain came from a study of T cell responses to AZD1222 COVID-19 vaccine. Broader study findings: Only a handful of individuals given AZD1222 were seropositive at baseline. Close to half of spike-specific TCRs reportedly recognize unmutated variant regions. The sample set comprised mostly white British donors with more females, and clonal diversity was possibly underestimated.

Of note for this clone: The target antigen is unknown.

Using immunoSEQ multiplex PCR, the repertoire was profiled, and TCRdb retains in-frame clones only, with some absent. Of around 120,000 clones in the sample, about 79% are singletons; the top ten hold roughly a quarter. CDR1 and CDR2 from the germline V gene are KGHSH and LQKENI. This CDR3 is 14 amino acids long. The V gene lost 4 bases and the J gene lost 1 base, with 10 bases spanning the gap. The gene calls are TRBV18 and TRBJ1-1; TRBD1 might be the D (6 bases). This TCR was recovered from an adult who received the AZD1222 COVID-19 vaccine. The sequencing here drew on peripheral blood, taken 28 days after the second AZD1222 dose. CDR3 loop: CASSRVDRNTEAFF. CDR3 sequence (DNA): TGTGCCAGCTCACGAGTGGACAGGAACACTGAAGCTTTCTTT.